The 21 T cell receptor beta chains presented below share a single source sample, sequenced in a study of cytomegalovirus exposure and HLA in healthy donors. PCR involved 60 Vbeta and 13 Jbeta primers. Some clones are missing from TCRdb's copy, which holds only in-frame ones; the method was immunoSEQ multiplex PCR. The table has over 85,000 clones, less than 8% seen once; the top ten hold approximately 2.4%. Sequenced input: PBMCs. The receptors originated from a man in his forties or fifties in good health and CMV-seronegative.

This chain uses TRBV27 with TRBJ2-1; 9 nucleotides line up with TRBD2. V was pared by 6 bases and J by 5 bases, with 11 bases of the junction left unmatched. This CDR3 has 16 residues. Germline-derived CDR1 and CDR2 are MNHEY and SMNVEV (reference sequence). The CDR3 nucleotides are TGTGCCAGCAGCCGCTACCTAGCGGGGTTTAACAATGAGCAGTTCTTC. It codes for CASSRYLAGFNNEQFF.

The genes are TRBV28 and TRBJ2-5; the D is unclear. The CDR3 has 14 residues. Per the germline V gene, CDR1 is MDHEN and CDR2 is SYDVKM. Trimming cost V 6 bases and J 1 base, with 12 bases left between them. The CDR3 sequence: CASRETEFQETQYF. CDR3 nucleotides: TGTGCCAGCAGAGAAACAGAGTTCCAAGAGACCCAGTACTTC.

This clone has at least ten counts. This chain uses TRBV18 with TRBJ2-7, with 7 bases aligning to TRBD2. The CDR3 totals 13 residues. Germline assignment: CDR1 KGHSH and CDR2 LQKENI. With 5 bases clipped from V and 3 bases from J, the junction kept 4 bases outside the gene matches. This chain's CDR3 is CASSGDYRYEQYF. The CDR3 DNA reads as TGTGCCAGCTCAGGGGACTACCGCTACGAGCAGTACTTC. Variable domain in full (rest from reference TRBV18 and TRBJ2-7): NAGVMQNPRHLVRRRGQEARLRCSPMKGHSHVYWYRQLPEEGLKFMVYLQKENIIDESGMPKERFSAEFPKEGPSILRIQQVVRGDSAAYFCASSGDYRYEQYFGPGTRLTVT.

The CDR3 protein is CASSLIRETEAFF. The DNA of the CDR3 is TGCGCCAGCAGCTTGATACGGGAAACTGAAGCTTTCTTT. The chain recombines TRBV5-1 with TRBJ1-1; no clear D. The V gene's germline CDR1 is SGHRS and CDR2 YFSETQ. V shed 1 base and J shed 5 bases, with 9 bases lying between them. The length of the CDR3 is 13 residues.

The rearrangement links TRBV5-6 to TRBJ2-1; 13 bases are a match to TRBD2. CDR1 is SGHDT and CDR2 is YYEEEE in the germline V gene. After removal of 6 bases from V and 6 bases from J, the junction contained 12 bases not matched to a gene. The CDR3 has 17 residues. CDR3 sequence: CASTLVGGLAGANEQFF. DNA of the CDR3: TGTGCCAGCACCCTTGTTGGCGGACTAGCGGGAGCCAATGAGCAGTTCTTC.

This clone was recorded a few times. This chain links TRBV7-2 with TRBJ2-7; 11 bases are shared with TRBD2. V gave up 9 bases and J gave up 7 bases; unmatched junction bases: 11. CDR3 length: 14 amino acids. Germline V gene data show CDR1 as SGHTA and CDR2 as FQGNSA. The CDR3 loop reads CASNPGLAAREQYF. The CDR3 DNA reads TGTGCCAGTAATCCGGGACTAGCGGCCCGGGAGCAGTACTTC.

The chain couples TRBV29-1 to TRBJ1-6; 8 bases align to TRBD1. Germline V gene sequence: CDR1 SQVTM, CDR2 ANQGSEA. Trimming took 8 bases from V and 0 from J; bases not matched to a gene: 9. The CDR3 has 16 residues. CDR3 protein: CSQGQAALSYNSPLHF. CDR3 sequence (DNA): TGCAGCCAGGGACAGGCTGCCCTCTCCTATAATTCACCCCTCCACTTT.

V is TRBV5-1 and J is TRBJ2-1, with D possibly matching TRBD1 (6 bases). CDR1 and CDR2 (germline): SGHRS, YFSETQ. V lost 0 bases, J lost 5 bases, and 12 bases lay in between. There are 15 residues in the CDR3. CDR3 in DNA: TGCGCCAGCAGCTTGGACGGGACACCTAACAATGAGCAGTTCTTC. Encoded protein: CASSLDGTPNNEQFF.

The chain combines TRBV10-3 with TRBJ2-7, with 12 bases matching TRBD2. This CDR3 is 17 amino acids long. Looked up from germline, CDR1 is ENHRY and CDR2 is SYGVKD. Trimming at V came to 0 bases and at J to 3 bases, leaving 6 bases not matched to a gene. Written as DNA, the CDR3 is TGTGCCATCAGTGAGTCCCTAGCGGGGGGGCATGTCTACGAGCAGTACTTC. The encoded protein is CAISESLAGGHVYEQYF.

This clone has more than one count but fewer than ten. The gene calls are TRBV7-6 and TRBJ2-5; TRBD1 agrees at 7 bases. The junction had 8 bases not matched to a gene; V was cut back by 5 bases and J by 5 bases. Germline CDR1 is SGHVS and CDR2 is FNYEAQ. This CDR3 has 14 residues. DNA for the CDR3: TGTGCCAGCAGCGAGACAGGGCTACAGGAGACCCAGTACTTC. Protein product: CASSETGLQETQYF.

The chain joins TRBV7-2 to TRBJ2-7; the match to TRBD2 covers 7 bases. Germline V gene lookup returns CDR1 SGHTA and CDR2 FQGNSA. CDR3 length: 14 amino acids. With V trimmed by 6 bases and J by 6 bases, 11 bases remained unmatched. This chain's CDR3 is CASRPGLEASEQYF. In DNA, the CDR3 is TGTGCCAGCAGACCAGGACTAGAAGCTTCCGAGCAGTACTTC.

The chain combines TRBV5-1 with TRBJ2-5; 10 nucleotides align to TRBD2. The CDR3 has 16 amino acids. Trimming took 4 bases from V and 5 from J; bases not matched to a gene: 11. Germline V lookup: CDR1 SGHRS, CDR2 YFSETQ. This CDR3 is CASSRGASGSLETQYF. The CDR3 nucleotides read TGCGCCAGCAGCCGGGGGGCTAGCGGGAGTCTCGAGACCCAGTACTTC.

A few counts support this clone. The chain links TRBV5-6 to TRBJ2-3; D remains unclear. Germline CDR1 reads SGHDT; CDR2 reads YYEEEE. V dropped 2 bases and J dropped 0 bases, with 13 bases sitting between them. CDR3 length: 16 residues. The CDR3 is CASSFSARVSTDTQYF. The CDR3 DNA is TGTGCCAGCAGCTTTTCCGCCCGGGTGAGCACAGATACGCAGTATTTT.

This clone was seen only a few times. CDR3 nucleotides: TGTGCCAGCAGTGGGACAGCGACGTATGCTTTCTTT. Protein: CASSGTATYAFF. This chain links TRBV2 with TRBJ1-1, with D perhaps matching TRBD1 (6 bases). Germline CDR1 SNHLY, CDR2 FYNNEI. The CDR3 is 12 amino acids. Trimming stripped 4 bases from V and 11 bases from J, with 14 bases between.

The chain couples TRBV2 to TRBJ1-6; TRBD1 aligns across 8 bases. The V segment lost 2 bases and the J segment 7 bases; nucleotides outside the gene matches: 1. The CDR3 loop spans 14 amino acids. The germline gives CDR1 SNHLY, CDR2 FYNNEI. In nucleotides, the CDR3 is TGTGCCAGCAGTGAAAGACAGGGGAATTCACCCCTCCACTTT. Its protein product is CASSERQGNSPLHF. The whole variable domain, remainder taken from reference TRBV2 and TRBJ1-6, is EPEVTQTPSHQVTQMGQEVILRCVPISNHLYFYWYRQILGQKVEFLVSFYNNEISEKSEIFDDQFSVERPDGSNFTLKIRSTKLEDSAMYFCASSERQGNSPLHFGNGTRLTVT.

The chain links TRBV11-3 to TRBJ1-1; D unclear. Trimming removed 1 base from V and 3 bases from J, with 6 bases in between. Germline assignment: CDR1 SGHNT and CDR2 YENEEA. The CDR3 is made up of 13 amino acids. Here the CDR3 DNA reads TGTGCCAGCAGCTTAGCGGGATACACTGAAGCTTTCTTT. Amino acid sequence: CASSLAGYTEAFF.

This clone was observed a few times. Relative to the germline gene, one junction end is altered; a read error may explain this. The chain employs TRBV25-1 and TRBJ1-2, with 7 bases aligning to TRBD1. The length of the CDR3 is 15 residues. Germline assignment: CDR1 MGHDK and CDR2 SYGVNS. The chain's CDR3 is CASSEWAGGGYGYIF. The CDR3 DNA follows: TGTGCCAGCAGTGAATGGGCAGGGGGTGGCTATGGCTACATCTTC.

This clone came up a few times. V usage is TRBV5-4 and J usage is TRBJ2-5; the D is unclear. The CDR3 consists of 13 residues. Germline values: CDR1 SGHNT, CDR2 YYREEE (reference sequence). V was clipped by 0 bases and J by 2 bases, with 5 bases between them. The CDR3 reads CASSLARQETQYF. The CDR3 DNA reads TGTGCCAGCAGCTTGGCCCGTCAAGAGACCCAGTACTTC.

V and J are TRBV6-5 and TRBJ2-7; D gene ambiguous. The CDR3 is 15 residues long. Germline CDR1 reads MNHEY; CDR2 reads SVGAGI. The ends were cut back, 4 bases at V and 0 bases at J, with 13 bases in the middle. The CDR3 DNA is TGTGCCAGCAGTTCCCCGACATCAAGCTCCTACGAGCAGTACTTC. It is translated as CASSSPTSSSYEQYF.

The rearrangement links TRBV5-1 to TRBJ1-2, with 8 bases that match TRBD1. CDR1 SGHRS and CDR2 YFSETQ come from the germline V gene. The CDR3 extends over 14 amino acids. V shed 5 bases, J shed 2 bases, and the junction held 5 bases outside the gene matches. CDR3 sequence (DNA): TGCGCCAGCAGAGGATACAGGGGGAACTATGGCTACACCTTC. Protein sequence: CASRGYRGNYGYTF.

CDR3 region: CASSLENSGGEQYF. In DNA form, the CDR3 reads TGCGCCAGCAGCTTGGAGAATAGCGGGGGTGAGCAGTACTTC. V gene TRBV5-1 combines with J gene TRBJ2-7, with TRBD2 matching over 9 bases. The germline V gene has CDR1 SGHRS and CDR2 YFSETQ. V was clipped by 0 bases and J by 7 bases; unmatched bases: 5. The CDR3 sequence is 14 residues long.